One sample yielded the 13 T cell receptor beta chains listed below, sequenced in a study of blood T cell repertoires in COVID-19. The repertoire was sequenced with immunoSEQ multiplex PCR; TCRdb's copy has only in-frame clones and lacks some. The sample has some 210,000 clones, more than 75% seen once. Sequenced input: peripheral blood. These receptors came from a woman aged 40 to 49 with acute or convalescent COVID-19.

V is TRBV5-8 and J is TRBJ1-2, with 8 bases lining up with TRBD1. The CDR3 has 14 amino acids. V gave up 4 bases and J gave up 4 bases; unmatched junction bases: 6. The germline gives CDR1 SGHTS, CDR2 YDEGEE. The CDR3 nucleotides read TGTGCCAGCAGCGCAAGACAGGGGAGCTATGGCTACACCTTC. Translating gives CASSARQGSYGYTF.

The rearrangement links TRBV11-2 to TRBJ2-1; 10 bases line up with TRBD2. Losses at the gene ends were 3 bases for V and 5 bases for J; bases not matched to a gene: 10. This CDR3 spans 17 amino acids. Germline assignment: CDR1 SGHAT and CDR2 FQNNGV. The CDR3 sequence: CASSFYPGLARNNEQFF. The CDR3 DNA reads TGTGCCAGCAGCTTTTACCCGGGACTAGCGAGAAACAATGAGCAGTTCTTC.

V gene TRBV3-1 (or the pseudogene TRBV3-2) combines with J gene TRBJ1-4; tentative D call: TRBD1 (5 bases). V lost 4 bases, J lost 0 bases, and 12 bases lay in between. The CDR3 contains 16 residues. The germline V gene has CDR1 LGHDT and CDR2 YNNKEL (reference sequence). CDR3 loop: CASSRRTTTTNEKLFF. CDR3 bases: TGTGCCAGCAGCCGACGGACAACTACAACTAATGAAAAACTGTTTTTT.

The chain is built from TRBV15 and TRBJ2-1, with a weak D call TRBD2 (7 bases). The V end was cut by 9 bases, the J end by 3 bases, with 12 bases between. This CDR3 comprises 13 residues. The germline gives CDR1 LNHNV, CDR2 YYDKDF (reference sequence). The CDR3 DNA reads TGTGCCACAGGGGGGGCCGGCTACAATGAGCAGTTCTTC. This encodes CATGGAGYNEQFF.

This clone appeared a few times. This chain joins TRBV6-2 or TRBV6-3 and TRBJ2-2; 16 positions match TRBD2. CDR3 length equals 20 residues. Germline lookup yields CDR1 MNHEY and CDR2 SVGEGT. Trimming cost V 5 bases and J 7 bases; bases outside gene matches: 16. CDR3 amino acids: CASSLNQPGLAGGPNGELFF. The CDR3 bases are TGTGCCAGCAGTCTCAACCAACCGGGACTAGCGGGAGGGCCCAACGGGGAGCTGTTTTTT.

V is TRBV7-8 and J is TRBJ1-1; no definite D call. The CDR3 is 13 amino acids. Germline assignment: CDR1 SGHVS and CDR2 FQNEAQ. V was cut by 5 bases and J by 5 bases, with 12 bases left in between. This CDR3 reads CASSQLGRTEAFF. The CDR3 DNA reads TGTGCCAGCAGCCAACTAGGTAGGACTGAAGCTTTCTTT.

The CDR3 DNA reads TGTGCCAGCAGTCCCATATGGGGGCAGTATAATTCACCCCTCCACTTT. This encodes CASSPIWGQYNSPLHF. This rearrangement joins TRBV3-1 (or the pseudogene TRBV3-2) to TRBJ1-6; possible D gene TRBD1, 6 bases. Per germline, CDR1 LGHDT and CDR2 YNNKEL (reference sequence). Deletions cut 6 bases from V and 4 bases from J, with 16 bases between. This CDR3 is 16 amino acids long.

The chain combines TRBV29-1 with TRBJ1-4, with D unresolved. Trimming cost V 4 bases and J 7 bases, with 7 bases left between them. This CDR3 is 11 amino acids long. Looked up from germline, CDR1 is SQVTM and CDR2 is ANQGSEA. DNA of the CDR3: TGCAGCGTTGCGTTCGGTGAAAAACTGTTTTTT. Translation: CSVAFGEKLFF.

The chain employs TRBV15 and TRBJ2-3; 13 bases align to TRBD2. V lost 3 bases, J lost 6 bases, and 12 bases stayed unmatched. The CDR3 runs to 18 residues. The germline gives CDR1 LNHNV, CDR2 YYDKDF (reference sequence). This CDR3 is CATSRAGLAGVSVDTQYF. In DNA form, the CDR3 reads TGTGCCACCAGCAGGGCCGGACTAGCGGGGGTCAGTGTTGATACGCAGTATTTT. The full variable domain, its missing parts supplied by reference TRBV15 and TRBJ2-3, is DAMVIQNPRYQVTQFGKPVTLSCSQTLNHNVMYWYQQKSSQAPKLLFHYYDKDFNNEADTPDNFQSRRPNTSFCFLDIRSPGLGDTAMYLCATSRAGLAGVSVDTQYFGPGTRLTVL.

CDR3 region: CASRGVPGDNTEAFF. The CDR3 region has the DNA TGTGCCAGCAGGGGGGTGCCGGGAGACAACACTGAAGCTTTCTTT. This chain links TRBV3-1 (or the pseudogene TRBV3-2) with TRBJ1-1; D possibly corresponds to TRBD1 (5 bases). Germline V gene data show CDR1 as LGHDT and CDR2 as YNNKEL (reference sequence). The CDR3 has 15 residues. V lost 6 bases, J lost 2 bases, and 16 bases lay in between.

The chain employs TRBV5-1 and TRBJ1-4, with D perhaps matching TRBD1 (5 bases). Trimming took 3 bases from V and 7 from J, leaving 13 bases between them. Germline V gives CDR1 SGHRS, CDR2 YFSETQ. The CDR3 has 14 residues. The CDR3 DNA reads TGCGCCAGCAGCTCAAGATGGGGGGGTGAAAAACTGTTTTTT. Translation gives CASSSRWGGEKLFF.

This sequence joins TRBV10-2 and TRBJ2-3, with D maybe TRBD2 (5 bases). V was pared by 3 bases and J by 6 bases, with 19 bases between. Germline CDR1 WSHSY, CDR2 SAAADI. This CDR3 comprises 16 residues. CDR3 region: CASSEQRSVAPDTQYF. CDR3 DNA sequence: TGCGCCAGCAGTGAACAGCGGTCTGTCGCGCCGGATACGCAGTATTTT.

A few counts support this clone. The chain uses TRBV6-5 and TRBJ2-2; TRBD1 agrees at 8 bases. Germline lookup yields CDR1 MNHEY and CDR2 SVGAGI. The CDR3 is 16 amino acids. V lost 4 bases to trimming and J lost 0 bases; unmatched junction nucleotides: 4. The CDR3 loop reads CASSWTGIPNTGELFF. The CDR3 DNA reads TGTGCCAGCAGTTGGACAGGGATACCGAACACCGGGGAGCTGTTTTTT.